These 20 T cell receptor beta chains were all obtained from the same sample, sequenced in a study of blood T cell repertoires in COVID-19. The table came from immunoSEQ multiplex PCR; TCRdb's copy has only in-frame clones and leaves some out. The data show roughly 330,000 clones, with 89% seen just once and 5% to 7% held by the top ten. The sample consisted of peripheral blood. The source of these receptors is a man in his late teens or twenties who had recovered from COVID-19.

The chain's CDR3 is CASSIGVVGRNIQYF. The CDR3 nucleotides are TGTGCCAGTAGTATTGGGGTAGTGGGGAGAAACATTCAGTACTTC. The genes are TRBV19 and TRBJ2-4; D might be TRBD2 (5 bases). V gave up 3 bases and J gave up 6 bases, with 15 bases separating them. The CDR3 runs to 15 residues. Germline V lookup: CDR1 LNHDA, CDR2 SQIVND (reference sequence). The full variable domain, with the rest looked up from reference TRBV19 and TRBJ2-4, is DGGITQSPKYLFRKEGQNVTLSCEQNLNHDAMYWYRQDPGQGLRLIYYSQIVNDFQKGDIAEGYSVSREKKESFPLTVTSAQKNPTAFYLCASSIGVVGRNIQYFGAGTRLSVL.

This clone is a singleton in its sample. V and J are TRBV5-4 and TRBJ2-1, with TRBD2 as a possible D gene (6 bases). The V gene's germline CDR1 is SGHNT and CDR2 YYREEE (reference sequence). Deletions cut 3 bases from V and 1 base from J, with 11 bases between. CDR3 length: 15 amino acids. In DNA form, the CDR3 reads TGTGCCAGCAGCTCGCGGGATAGATCCTACAATGAGCAGTTCTTC. Translated, it gives CASSSRDRSYNEQFF. Full variable domain (rest looked up from reference TRBV5-4 and TRBJ2-1): ETGVTQSPTHLIKTRGQQVTLRCSSQSGHNTVSWYQQALGQGPQFIFQYYREEENGRGNFPPRFSGLQFPNYSSELNVNALELDDSALYLCASSSRDRSYNEQFFGPGTRLTVL.

V gene TRBV7-3 combines with J gene TRBJ1-1; 8 bases match TRBD1. The germline V gene has CDR1 SGHTA and CDR2 FQGTGA. J lost 7 bases, V lost 3 bases, and 7 bases had no gene match. The CDR3 is 14 amino acids. In nucleotides, the CDR3 is TGTGCCAGCAGCTTTTCCTCAGGACAGGGTGAAGCTTTCTTT. Its protein is CASSFSSGQGEAFF.

CDR3 nucleotides: TGCAGCGTTGACGAACTGGACAGGGGCTATGGCTACACCTTC. Translated, it gives CSVDELDRGYGYTF. This chain links TRBV29-1 with TRBJ1-2, with 9 nucleotides matching TRBD1. CDR3 length equals 14 residues. Germline values: CDR1 SQVTM, CDR2 ANQGSEA. V gave up 3 bases and J gave up 4 bases; unmatched junction bases: 6. The full variable domain, in which reference TRBV29-1 and TRBJ1-2 provide the parts outside the CDR3, is SAVISQKPSRDICQRGTSLTIQCQVDSQVTMMFWYRQQPGQSLTLIATANQGSEATYESGFVIDKFPISRPNLTFSTLTVSNMSPEDSSIYLCSVDELDRGYGYTFGSGTRLTVV.

This clone has only one observation. The rearrangement links TRBV9 to TRBJ1-2; D gene ambiguous. The V and J ends lost 6 bases and 6 bases respectively, with 12 bases between them. Germline V lookup: CDR1 SGDLS, CDR2 YYNGEE. The CDR3 sequence is 12 residues long. The CDR3: CASNGGRHGYTF. In nucleotides, the CDR3 is TGTGCCAGCAACGGAGGACGGCATGGCTACACCTTC.

In its sample, this clone was seen a few times. The chain uses TRBV10-3 and TRBJ2-1; D unclear. The CDR3 is 14 residues long. V was shortened by 6 bases and J by 4 bases, with 13 bases between the two germline ends. CDR1 ENHRY and CDR2 SYGVKD come from the germline V gene. CDR3 region: CAIRYSEIYNEQFF. In DNA, the CDR3 is TGTGCCATCAGATATTCTGAGATTTACAATGAGCAGTTCTTC.

The chain is built from TRBV9 and TRBJ2-1, with a possible D match to TRBD1 (6 bases). Germline V gives CDR1 SGDLS, CDR2 YYNGEE. CDR3 length: 15 residues. With 0 bases removed from V and 6 bases from J, the gap between germline ends came to 13 bases. CDR3: CASSVEVTGRNEQFF. In nucleotides, the CDR3 is TGTGCCAGCAGCGTAGAAGTTACAGGGCGCAATGAGCAGTTCTTC. The variable domain in full, with the rest retrieved from reference TRBV9 and TRBJ2-1, is DSGVTQTPKHLITATGQRVTLRCSPRSGDLSVYWYQQSLDQGLQFLIQYYNGEERAKGNILERFSAQQFPDLHSELNLSSLELGDSALYFCASSVEVTGRNEQFFGPGTRLTVL.

The gene calls are TRBV7-2 and TRBJ1-2; a possible D gene is TRBD1 (6 bases). V lost 5 bases and J 7 bases, leaving 17 bases between the germline ends. From germline, CDR1 is SGHTA and CDR2 FQGNSA. The CDR3 totals 14 residues. The CDR3 loop is CASSPGGGEGGYTF. For the CDR3, the DNA is TGTGCCAGCAGCCCCGGTGGGGGCGAGGGTGGCTACACCTTC.

The sample holds one count of this clone. The chain combines TRBV3-1 (or the pseudogene TRBV3-2) with TRBJ2-1; weak D call: TRBD1 (6 bases). The CDR3 has 16 residues. Germline assignment: CDR1 LGHDT and CDR2 YNNKEL (reference sequence). Between the trimmed V and J ends, which lost 2 bases and 4 bases, there was a span of 15 bases. The CDR3 loop reads CASSQKQGRGYNEQFF. Written as DNA, the CDR3 is TGTGCCAGCAGCCAAAAACAGGGTAGGGGGTACAATGAGCAGTTCTTC.

A single count supports this clone. The chain combines TRBV11-2 with TRBJ1-1; 9 bases line up with TRBD1. Germline CDR1 and CDR2: SGHAT and FQNNGV. V gave up 2 bases and J gave up 3 bases; unmatched junction bases: 7. The CDR3 loop spans 16 amino acids. CDR3 protein: CASSLFSRTGDTEAFF. The CDR3 bases are TGTGCCAGCAGCTTATTTAGCCGGACAGGGGACACTGAAGCTTTCTTT.

The V call is TRBV30, the J call TRBJ1-5; TRBD1 matches 8 bases. The CDR3 consists of 13 residues. Germline loops: CDR1 GTSNPN, CDR2 SVGIG (reference sequence). V trimming: 7 bases; J trimming: 2 bases; junction bases outside the gene matches: 4. CDR3 amino acids: CASGQGGNQPQHF. As DNA, the CDR3 is TGTGCCTCCGGACAGGGTGGCAATCAGCCCCAGCATTTT.

The rearrangement joins TRBV3-1 (or the pseudogene TRBV3-2) to TRBJ2-1, with TRBD2 matching 8 bases. V shed 1 base and J 8 bases; nucleotides not matched to a gene: 7. The CDR3 length is 15 residues. Germline V gene data show CDR1 as LGHDT and CDR2 as YNNKEL (reference sequence). CDR3 sequence reads: CASSQVERGFYEQFF. DNA of the CDR3: TGTGCCAGCAGCCAAGTTGAGCGGGGGTTTTATGAGCAGTTCTTC.

This chain joins TRBV5-1 and TRBJ2-7, with 8 bases lining up with TRBD1. The CDR3 has 16 amino acids. With 4 bases clipped from V and 7 bases from J, the junction kept 16 bases outside the gene matches. The germline V gene has CDR1 SGHRS and CDR2 YFSETQ. CDR3 amino acids: CASSPRMLQGAEEQYF. Written as DNA, the CDR3 is TGCGCCAGCAGCCCTAGGATGCTTCAGGGGGCGGAGGAGCAGTACTTC.

On this clone itself: An end of the junction differs from the germline gene, which may be a read error. CDR3 sequence reads: CASNLGRGETQYF. The CDR3 DNA reads as TGCGCCAGCAACTTGGGGAGAGGAGAGACCCAGTACTTC. This chain links TRBV5-1 with TRBJ2-5; TRBD2 is a possible D gene (5 bases). The germline V gene has CDR1 SGHRS and CDR2 YFSETQ. The CDR3 loop spans 13 amino acids.

This clone was seen a single time. The chain combines TRBV6-5 with TRBJ2-2; weak D call: TRBD1 (6 bases). Germline lookup yields CDR1 MNHEY and CDR2 SVGAGI. V lost 7 bases, J lost 7 bases, and 16 bases lay in between. The CDR3 has 14 amino acids. The CDR3: CASTDRRLYGELFF. The CDR3 DNA reads TGTGCCAGCACCGACAGGCGGTTGTACGGGGAGCTGTTTTTT.

CDR3 nucleotides: TGTGCCAGCAGCCAACGACAGGTCAGGAACACTGAAGCTTTCTTT. Translating it yields CASSQRQVRNTEAFF. The rearrangement joins TRBV5-4 to TRBJ1-1; TRBD1 might be the D (6 bases). There are 15 residues in the CDR3. Germline-derived CDR1 and CDR2 are SGHNT and YYREEE (reference sequence). Trimming shortened V by 4 bases and J by 1 base, and 14 bases separated the two germline ends.

The J gene is TRBJ1-2, the V gene TRBV5-5, with TRBD1 matching over 7 bases. V shed 1 base, J shed 9 bases, and the junction held 3 bases outside the gene matches. The CDR3 runs 12 residues. The V gene's germline CDR1 is SGHKS and CDR2 YYEKEE (reference sequence). The CDR3 region has the DNA TGTGCCAGCAGCTTGCAGGGGGTACGCTACACCTTC. This encodes CASSLQGVRYTF.

This sequence joins TRBV5-4 and TRBJ1-1; TRBD1 is a possible D gene (6 bases). Germline-derived CDR1 and CDR2 are SGHNT and YYREEE (reference sequence). This CDR3 is built from 14 residues. V was pared by 10 bases and J by 4 bases, with 20 bases between. Here the CDR3 DNA reads TGTGCCTGCCACGTCGCAGGGGCTTTCACTGAAGCTTTCTTT. It translates to CACHVAGAFTEAFF.

The chain carries TRBV7-9 and TRBJ1-4, with D maybe TRBD1 (6 bases). Trimming cost V 1 base and J 6 bases, with 9 bases left between them. From germline, CDR1 is SEHNR and CDR2 FQNEAQ (reference sequence). The CDR3 extends over 14 amino acids. CDR3 residues: CASSLDRADEKLFF. The CDR3 region has the DNA TGTGCCAGCAGCTTAGACAGGGCTGATGAAAAACTGTTTTTT.

Only a few counts were recorded for this clone. The V and J genes are TRBV10-1 and TRBJ1-1; 8 bases are shared with TRBD1. The CDR3 consists of 13 residues. The J segment lost 8 bases and the V segment lost 2 bases, leaving 4 bases of the junction unmatched. In germline, CDR1 is WNHNN, CDR2 SYGVQD (reference sequence). CDR3 DNA: TGCGCCAGCAGTGAGGGACAGGGAACCGAAGCTTTCTTT. Encoded protein: CASSEGQGTEAFF.